This T cell receptor (beta chain) was captured in a study of identical twins (dated by TCRdb to about 2016). Looking at the study overall: To test whether fetal clonotypes persist, this study deep-sequenced TCR alpha and beta repertoires from monozygotic twins, from unrelated adults of various ages, and from cord blood. Replicate twin experiments were performed at different times using different library preparation protocols to rule out contamination.

This clonotype was seen a handful of times. This receptor's antigen is unknown. No base quality values were provided; no much bigger clone lies one nucleotide off. Inclusive of the bounding cysteine and phenylalanine, the CDR3 is 14 residues long. Only CDR3 DNA is held: 42 bases, read in frame from base 1. CDR1 and CDR2, looked up from the germline V gene (reference sequence), are SEHNR and FQNEAQ. V is reduced by 4 bases and J by 1 base, leaving a spacing of 11 bases between them. Every donor was a healthy Caucasian. Three pairs of female monozygotic twins, all aged 18 to 29 years, made up the twin cohort. CD4+ and CD8+ T cell populations were isolated with positive isolation kits from Invitrogen. The protocol used for the library was 5' RACE. The sequencer listed for this sample is Illumina HiSeq 2000. A universal primer binding site was introduced by template switching, and a unique molecular identifier was present in the final cDNA, enabling accurate counting of TCR cDNA molecules. Specific primers in the conserved constant-segment region were used to synthesize first-strand cDNA for TCR alpha and beta chains. To control for contamination, every cDNA library carried two barcodes: a SMART-Mk sample barcode plus Illumina barcodes. TruSeq adapter sequences along with Illumina sample barcodes were introduced in two successive PCR steps. The TCR alpha and beta cDNA libraries were sequenced on the Illumina HiSeq platform using custom primers. Regarding the original processing steps: MiGEC processed the raw reads to extract unique molecular identifiers, while MiXCR was used to determine the CDR3 positions. For each individual, recombination models were inferred using an EM algorithm with the repgenHMM and IGoR tools. Shared clonotype analysis was performed with the tcR package in R, normalizing sharing by the product of cloneset sizes. To study raw recombination free of thymic and clonal selection effects, out-of-frame nonproductive sequences were analyzed. TCRdb reprocessed the public reads (quality trimming at Q25 with fastp, clone calling with MiXCR) and kept in-frame beta chains. Rows are combined by CDR3 protein, so each entry shows the most common genes and DNA. These V and J calls are TCRdb output, not the study's own analysis. The sample yields some 320,000 distinct CDR3 sequences; over 9% were counted once. The top ten clonotypes cover about 7% of the sample.

What the study reported, not specific to this receptor: Recombination models systematically underestimated out-of-frame TCR alpha sharing in monozygotic twins but agreed with sharing between unrelated individuals. Conclusions relied on cross-sectional statistical analysis, since the same donors could not be followed over many years. The excess sharing between twins in beta out-of-frame sequences was weaker because fewer shared sequences reduced the signal-to-noise ratio. Fewer insertions were carried by abundant cord blood beta clonotypes, a similar but weaker trend appeared in young adult naive repertoires, and no such trend appeared in memory repertoires. Compared with coincidental sharing between unrelated individuals, an excess of low generation-probability sequences was observed among out-of-frame TCR alpha sequences shared between twins. Zero-insertion analyses could be partly confounded by invariant T cells such as MAIT and iNKT, though diverse VJ usage argued against such confounding for most clonotypes.

Separately, the same data were catalogued under a study of yellow fever vaccine responses in identical twins. As noted in the second study: The T cell response to vaccination in identical twins was reported by the authors to appear partly convergent and partly personalized. In the study, vaccine-responding T cell clones were precisely tracked in identical twins.

This TCR was recovered from a woman under 30 in good health. The chain was built from TRBV7-9 and TRBJ2-7, with a weak D call of TRBD1 (6 bases match). The specimen sequenced was CD8+ T cells sorted from blood. The DNA sequence is given as TGTGCCAGCAGCTCAGGGGAGCGGTCCTACGAGCAGTACTTC. Its protein is CASSSGERSYEQYF. With the rest looked up from the reference TRBV7-9 and TRBJ2-7 genes rather than sequenced, the full variable domain is DTGVSQNPRHKITKRGQNVTFRCDPISEHNRLYWYRQTLGQGPEFLTYFQNEAQLEKSRLLSDRFSAERPKGSFSTLEIQRTEQGDSAMYLCASSSGERSYEQYFGPGTRLTVT.